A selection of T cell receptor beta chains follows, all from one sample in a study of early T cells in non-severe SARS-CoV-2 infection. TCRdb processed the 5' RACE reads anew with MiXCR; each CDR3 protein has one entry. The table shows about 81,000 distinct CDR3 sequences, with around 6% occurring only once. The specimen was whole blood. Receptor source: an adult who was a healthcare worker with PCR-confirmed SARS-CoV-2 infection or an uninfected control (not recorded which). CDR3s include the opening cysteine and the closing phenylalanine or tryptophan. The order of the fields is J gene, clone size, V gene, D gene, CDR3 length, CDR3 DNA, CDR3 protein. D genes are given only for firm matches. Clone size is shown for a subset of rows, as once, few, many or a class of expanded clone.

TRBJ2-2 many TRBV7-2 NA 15 TGTGCCAGCAGCTTAGTTCGGGAGAACACCGGGGAGCTGTTTTTT CASSLVRENTGELFF
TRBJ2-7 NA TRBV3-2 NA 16 TGTGCCAGCAGCCGGGAAGGGGCGGGATACTTCTACGAGCAGTACTTC CASSREGAGYFYEQYF
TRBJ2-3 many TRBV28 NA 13 TGTGCCAGCAGCACCCAGGGCACAGATACGCAGTATTTT CASSTQGTDTQYF
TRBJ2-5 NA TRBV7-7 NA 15 TGTGCCAGCAGCTTAATGGACAGTTATCAAGAGACCCAGTACTTC CASSLMDSYQETQYF
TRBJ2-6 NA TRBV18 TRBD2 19 TGTGCCAGCTCACCAAAGGCTAGCGGGCCATTATCTGGGGCCAACGTCCTGACTTTC CASSPKASGPLSGANVLTF
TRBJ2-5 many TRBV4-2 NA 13 TGTGCCAGCAGCCAAGATACCCGAGAGACCCAGTACTTC CASSQDTRETQYF
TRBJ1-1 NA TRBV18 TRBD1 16 TGTGCCAGCTCACCATCCCTTGGGGGGACAGGGTCAAGAGCTTTCTTT CASSPSLGGTGSRAFF
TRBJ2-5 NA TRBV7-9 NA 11 TGTGCCAGCAGCCCAGTGGAGACCCAGTACTTC CASSPVETQYF
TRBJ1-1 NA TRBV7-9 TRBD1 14 TGTGCCAGCAGCTCCCGACAGGGTGGCACTGAAGCTTTCTTT CASSSRQGGTEAFF
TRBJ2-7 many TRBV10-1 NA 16 TGCGCCAGCAGTGGTTCGTCAGGCTTAAGGCCCTACGAGCAGTACTTC CASSGSSGLRPYEQYF
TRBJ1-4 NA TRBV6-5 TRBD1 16 TGTGCCAGCAGATCCGGGACAGGTTCAACTAATGAAAAACTGTTTTTT CASRSGTGSTNEKLFF
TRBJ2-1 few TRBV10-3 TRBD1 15 TGTGCCATCAGTGAGTCGGGGGACAGGGGAAATGAGCAGTTCTTC CAISESGDRGNEQFF
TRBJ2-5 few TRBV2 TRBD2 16 TGTGCCAGCCGGCGGACTAGCGGGGGATTACAAGAGACCCAGTACTTC CASRRTSGGLQETQYF
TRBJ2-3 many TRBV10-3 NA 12 TGTGCCATCAGTCTAGTTTCAGATACGCAGTATTTT CAISLVSDTQYF
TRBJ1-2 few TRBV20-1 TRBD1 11 TGCAGTGCTGGGACAGGTTATGGCTACACCTTC CSAGTGYGYTF
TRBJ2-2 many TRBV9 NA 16 TGTGCCAGCAGCGTCGCTGGGACGGTGAACACCGGGGAGCTGTTTTTT CASSVAGTVNTGELFF
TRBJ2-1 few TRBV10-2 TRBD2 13 TGCGCCAGCAGGTCTAGCGGCTACAATGAGCAGTTCTTC CASRSSGYNEQFF
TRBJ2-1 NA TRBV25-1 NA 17 TGTGCCAGCAGTGAATATAACCCCGGGATATCTTACAATGAGCAGTTCTTC CASSEYNPGISYNEQFF
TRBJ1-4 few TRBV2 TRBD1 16 TGTGCCAGCACACCGGACAGGAGGGGAACTAATGAAAAACTGTTTTTT CASTPDRRGTNEKLFF
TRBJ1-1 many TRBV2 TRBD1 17 TGTGCCAGCAGGGACTTTATAAGGGACAGCCTGAACACTGAAGCTTTCTTT CASRDFIRDSLNTEAFF
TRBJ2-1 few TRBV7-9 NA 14 TGTGCCAGCAGCTTAGGGTCCCAGCTGAATGAGCAGTTCTTC CASSLGSQLNEQFF
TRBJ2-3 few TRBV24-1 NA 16 TGTGCCGCCCCCCGTACAACAGGGCCCCTAGCAGATACGCAGTATTTT CAAPRTTGPLADTQYF
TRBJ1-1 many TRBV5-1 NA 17 TGCGCCAGCAGCCTCCTGCCGGCGGGGCAGGGTGAAACTGAAGCTTTCTTT CASSLLPAGQGETEAFF
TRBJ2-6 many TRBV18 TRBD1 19 TGTGCCAGCTCACCTTTGGACGGACAGGGTACCTCTGGGGCCAACGTCCTGACTTTC CASSPLDGQGTSGANVLTF
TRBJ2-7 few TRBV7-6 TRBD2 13 TGTGCCAGCAGCTCGGGGGGAGGATACGAGCAGTACTTC CASSSGGGYEQYF
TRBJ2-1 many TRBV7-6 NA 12 TGTGCCAGCAGGGATGATTACAATGAGCAGTTCTTC CASRDDYNEQFF
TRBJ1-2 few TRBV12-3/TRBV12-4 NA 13 TGTGCCAGCAGACCACAGGGAACCTATGGCTACACCTTC CASRPQGTYGYTF
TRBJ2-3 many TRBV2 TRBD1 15 TGTGCCAGCAGGGGGACAGGGGCCGTCACAGATACGCAGTATTTT CASRGTGAVTDTQYF
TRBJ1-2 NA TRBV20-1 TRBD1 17 TGCAGTGCTAGAGGCCGGGACAGGGGCCTTTCACTCCATGGCTACACCTTC CSARGRDRGLSLHGYTF
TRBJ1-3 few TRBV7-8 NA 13 TGTGCCAGCAGCTCGCAAGCCGTAAACACCATATATTTT CASSSQAVNTIYF
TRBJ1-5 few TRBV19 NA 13 TGTGCCAGTATGGGGGTCCGACATCAGCCCCAGCATTTT CASMGVRHQPQHF
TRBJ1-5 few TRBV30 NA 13 TGTGCCTGGAGTGACCTGAGCAATCAGCCCCAGCATTTT CAWSDLSNQPQHF